Below are 20 T cell receptor beta chains sequenced from a single sample in a study of CD8+CD57+ T cells in acquired aplastic anemia. Selection for sequencing was limited to patients who had shown CD8+CD57+ cell expansion by flow cytometry. Genomic DNA, serving as template, underwent TCR beta VDJ and CDR3 profiling. One entry per CDR3 protein results from TCRdb running MiXCR on the reads. The sample gives approximately 260,000 distinct CDR3 sequences, less than 85% of which show up once; roughly two fifths is in the top ten. Sequenced sample: sorted CD4+, CD8+, or CD8+CD57+ T cells (not recorded which) from PBMCs. The source is a human donor with aplastic anemia.

The chain couples TRBV7-3 to TRBJ2-3, with TRBD2 identical over 7 bases. Trimming removed 3 bases from V and 6 bases from J; junction bases left unmatched: 6. CDR1 and CDR2 from the germline V gene are SGHTA and FQGTGA. This CDR3 is built from 14 residues. The CDR3 is CASSFAGACDTQYF. Here the CDR3 DNA reads TGTGCCAGCAGCTTCGCGGGAGCTTGCGATACGCAGTATTTT.

The count of this clonotype is one. The chain links TRBV7-7 to TRBJ1-2; D remains unclear. With 1 base removed from V and 7 bases from J, the gap between germline ends came to 13 bases. Germline values: CDR1 SSHAT, CDR2 FNYEAQ (reference sequence). This CDR3 has 14 residues. CDR3 sequence reads: CASSLGRQPFGYTF. The DNA for the CDR3 is TGTGCCAGCAGCTTAGGCCGACAACCCTTTGGCTACACCTTC.

The gene calls are TRBV7-9 and TRBJ2-1; either TRBD1 or TRBD2 may fit D (7 bases each). V shed 3 bases and J shed 15 bases, with 24 bases lying between them. Per the germline V gene, CDR1 is SEHNR and CDR2 is FQNEAQ (reference sequence). The CDR3 has 15 amino acids. CDR3 sequence reads: CASSFTTGDYKDTFF. The CDR3 DNA follows: TGTGCCAGCAGCTTCACTACAGGGGACTACAAAGATACGTTCTTC.

A word on this clonotype: A junction boundary mismatches the germline segment, possibly from a read error. The rearrangement links TRBV9 to TRBJ2-3; D perhaps matches TRBD2 (6 bases). Germline CDR1 reads SGDLS; CDR2 reads YYNGEE. The CDR3 has 14 residues. CDR3 in amino acids: CASSLAADPETQDF. DNA of the CDR3: TGTGCCAGCAGCTTAGCGGCAGATCCGGAGACTCAGGATTTT.

The chain joins TRBV14 to TRBJ1-6; 7 bases match TRBD1. J was trimmed by 6 bases and V by 2 bases; bases with no gene match: 4. The CDR3 runs to 15 residues. Per germline, CDR1 SGHDN and CDR2 FVKESK. This chain's CDR3 is CASSQQTGTNSPLHF. The CDR3 region has the DNA TGTGCCAGCAGCCAACAGACAGGGACTAATTCACCCCTCCACTTT.

This clonotype was seen only once. A read error may produce the germline difference seen at one junction end. V is TRBV2 and J is TRBJ2-2, with D maybe TRBD1 (6 bases). Germline V gives CDR1 SNHLY, CDR2 FYNNEI. The CDR3 is 13 amino acids. CDR3 sequence: CATGAGDTGKLFF. For the CDR3, the DNA is TGTGCCACCGGGGCAGGGGACACCGGGAAGCTGTTTTTT. Based on the CDR3 plus reference TRBV2 and TRBJ2-2, the full variable domain is EPEVTQTPSHQVTQMGQEVILRCVPISNHLYFYWYRQILGQKVEFLVSFYNNEISEKSEIFDDQFSVERPDGSNFTLKIRSTKLEDSAMYFCATGAGDTGKLFFGEGSRLTVL.

About this clonotype: The conserved final phenylalanine or tryptophan is absent from the CDR3, which likely points to a read error. No DNA is shown, since the ends of the CDR3 on it are uncertain; the CDR3 is the one TCRdb lists. The chain is built from TRBV7-2 and TRBJ1-6. The germline V gene encodes CDR1 SGHTA and CDR2 FQGNSA. The CDR3 sequence runs 13 residues, both termini included. CDR3 in amino acids: CASSSEGPPDTQY.

With respect to this clonotype: Its ends do not fully match the called genes, so a read error is possible. The gene calls are TRBV7-3 and TRBJ2-3; D gene unclear. The CDR3 is 13 amino acids. Germline-derived CDR1 and CDR2 are SGHTA and FQGTGA. CDR3 protein: CASGYGRTDTAHF. The CDR3 coding sequence is TGTGCCAGCGGGTACGGGCGCACAGATACGGCGCATTTT.

In the case of this clonotype: At one boundary the junction diverges from the germline segment, which might be a read error. The chain links TRBV19 to TRBJ2-1, with 9 nucleotides matching TRBD1. Germline V gene sequence: CDR1 LNHDA, CDR2 SQIVND (reference sequence). This CDR3 comprises 15 residues. The CDR3 region has the DNA TGCGCCAGTAGTGGGACAGGGATGTCTTCCAATGAGCAGTTCTTC. It is translated as CASSGTGMSSNEQFF.

With regard to this clonotype: Compared with germline, one end of the junction differs, possibly owing to a read error. This chain uses TRBV7-6 with TRBJ1-5; D is undetermined. The germline V gene encodes CDR1 SGHVS and CDR2 FNYEAQ. The CDR3 consists of 14 residues. The CDR3, as DNA: TGTGCCAGCAGCGGTGGTTGCGAGCAGGAGCCCCAGCACTTT. Its translation is CASSGGCEQEPQHF. The full variable domain, rest sourced from reference TRBV7-6 and TRBJ1-5, is GAGVSQSPRYKVTKRGQDVALRCDPISGHVSLYWYRQALGQGPEFLTYFNYEAQQDKSGLPNDRFSAERPEGSISTLTIQRTEQRDSAMYRCASSGGCEQEPQHFGDGTRLSIL.

This clonotype has only one observation. Since the CDR3 does not end with the conserved phenylalanine or tryptophan, this likely comes from a read error. Because the CDR3's place on the DNA is in doubt, the DNA is left out and the CDR3 is given as listed by TCRdb. The J gene is TRBJ2-7, the V gene TRBV7-8; the table assigns TRBD2, which was not confirmed against the DNA. Germline V gene sequence: CDR1 SGHVS, CDR2 FQNEAQ. The CDR3 is 15 amino acids long, termini counted. CDR3 amino acids: CASSLGGGGGTQYFG.

Note on this clonotype: The conserved final phenylalanine or tryptophan is absent from the CDR3, which likely points to a read error. The limits of the CDR3 on the DNA are not certain, so only TCRdb's listed CDR3 is given. The rearrangement uses TRBV7-8 and TRBJ2-7. The CDR3 length is 12 residues, termini included. CDR1 is SGHVS and CDR2 is FQNEAQ in the germline V gene. This CDR3 reads CASSPSDCDQTQ.

Note on this clonotype: Because the CDR3 is missing its conserved closing phenylalanine or tryptophan, this is likely a read error. The DNA is left out, because the CDR3 cannot be placed on it with certainty; the CDR3 is given as TCRdb lists it. The chain is built from TRBV7-2 and TRBJ2-3. Counting both end residues, the CDR3 totals 11 amino acids. Germline V gene sequence: CDR1 SGHTA, CDR2 FQGNSA. The CDR3 here is CASSSSGTPYT.

V usage is TRBV20-1 and J usage is TRBJ2-2; possibly TRBD1 for D (6 bases). CDR3 length: 16 amino acids. The germline V gene encodes CDR1 DFQATT and CDR2 SNEGSKA (reference sequence). Trimming shortened V by 0 bases and J by 1 base, and 12 bases separated the two germline ends. The CDR3 DNA reads as TGCAGTGCTAGAGATCAGGGGCGGCAGAACACCGGGGAGCTGTTTTTT. Protein: CSARDQGRQNTGELFF.

The chain joins TRBV5-1 to TRBJ2-7; weak D call: TRBD2 (6 bases). The CDR3 runs to 16 residues. V dropped 3 bases and J dropped 3 bases, with 19 bases sitting between them. The germline V gene encodes CDR1 SGHRS and CDR2 YFSETQ. The CDR3 is CASSWEDRVEGYEQYV. As DNA, the CDR3 is TGCGCCAGCAGCTGGGAGGACCGCGTTGAAGGCTACGAGCAGTACGTC.

A word on this clonotype: One end of the junction varies from germline; a read error may be responsible. The CDR3: CASSLRIAGAYNQQFF. CDR3 bases: TGTGCCAGCAGCTTGCGTATAGCGGGGGCGTACAATCAGCAGTTCTTC. The chain couples TRBV7-3 to TRBJ2-1; TRBD2 matches at 9 bases. The germline V gene has CDR1 SGHTA and CDR2 FQGTGA. The CDR3 covers 16 residues.

V gene TRBV5-8 combines with J gene TRBJ2-4; D uncertain. Trimming removed 3 bases at V and 1 base at J, with 20 bases between. The CDR3 extends over 18 amino acids. In germline, CDR1 is SGHTS, CDR2 YDEGEE. CDR3 amino acids: CASSCKGKVGSAKNIQYF. The CDR3 nucleotides read TGTGCCAGCAGCTGTAAGGGCAAAGTTGGTTCGGCCAAAAACATTCAGTACTTC.

A remark on this clonotype: Without the conserved terminal phenylalanine or tryptophan, this CDR3 likely stems from a read error. The chain uses TRBV12-3 or TRBV12-4 and TRBJ1-5, with D maybe TRBD1 (5 bases). The CDR3 spans 14 residues. V lost 2 bases and J 8 bases, leaving 13 bases between the germline ends. The CDR3 region is CASSLRQSSKPQHL. The CDR3 DNA reads TGTGCCAGCAGTTTACGACAGAGTAGTAAGCCCCAGCATCTT.

The V gene is TRBV2, the J gene TRBJ2-5; 7 bases fit TRBD2. Germline assignment: CDR1 SNHLY and CDR2 FYNNEI. V lost 8 bases to trimming and J lost 0 bases; unmatched junction nucleotides: 6. The CDR3 is 14 residues long. CDR3: CASGDGGYQETQYF. For the CDR3, the DNA is TGTGCCAGCGGGGACGGGGGGTACCAAGAGACCCAGTACTTC.

The V and J genes are TRBV12-3 or TRBV12-4 and TRBJ1-2, with 7 nucleotides matching TRBD1. V gave up 5 bases and J gave up 4 bases; unmatched junction bases: 4. The CDR3 is 13 residues long. The DNA for the CDR3 is TGTGCCAGCAGTCCCGGGACAGCCTATGGCTACACCTTC. It yields the protein CASSPGTAYGYTF.